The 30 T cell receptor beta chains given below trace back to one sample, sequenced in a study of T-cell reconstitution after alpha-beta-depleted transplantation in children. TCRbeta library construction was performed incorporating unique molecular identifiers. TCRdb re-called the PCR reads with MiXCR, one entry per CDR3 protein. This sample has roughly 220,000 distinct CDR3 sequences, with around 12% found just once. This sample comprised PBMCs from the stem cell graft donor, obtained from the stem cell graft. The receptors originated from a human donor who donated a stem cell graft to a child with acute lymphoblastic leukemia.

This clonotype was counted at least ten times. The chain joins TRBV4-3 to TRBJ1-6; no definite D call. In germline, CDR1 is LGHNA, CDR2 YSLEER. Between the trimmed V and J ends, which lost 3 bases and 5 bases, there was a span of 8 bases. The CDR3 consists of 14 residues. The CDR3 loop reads CASSQTVNNSPLHF. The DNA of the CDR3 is TGCGCCAGCAGCCAGACGGTTAATAATTCACCCCTCCACTTT.

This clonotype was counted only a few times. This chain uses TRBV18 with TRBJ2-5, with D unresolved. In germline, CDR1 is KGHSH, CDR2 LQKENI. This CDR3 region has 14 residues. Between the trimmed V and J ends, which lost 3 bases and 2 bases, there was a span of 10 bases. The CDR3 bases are TGTGCCAGCTCACCCGTTGAAAGTCAAGAGACCCAGTACTTC. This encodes CASSPVESQETQYF.

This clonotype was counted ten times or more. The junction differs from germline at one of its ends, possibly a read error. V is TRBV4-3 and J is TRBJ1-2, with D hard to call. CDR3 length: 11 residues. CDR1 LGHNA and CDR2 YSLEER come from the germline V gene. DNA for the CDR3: TGCGCCAGCAGCTACGGGGAGTTGTATGCCTTC. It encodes CASSYGELYAF.

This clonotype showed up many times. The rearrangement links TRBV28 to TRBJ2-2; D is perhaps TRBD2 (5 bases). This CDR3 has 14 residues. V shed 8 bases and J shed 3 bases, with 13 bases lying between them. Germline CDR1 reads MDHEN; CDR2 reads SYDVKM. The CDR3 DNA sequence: TGTGCCAGCGGGAGTAGCGTATACACCGGGGAGCTGTTTTTT. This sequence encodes CASGSSVYTGELFF. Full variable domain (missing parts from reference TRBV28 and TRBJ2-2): DVKVTQSSRYLVKRTGEKVFLECVQDMDHENMFWYRQDPGLGLRLIYFSYDVKMKEKGDIPEGYSVSREKKERFSLILESASTNQTSMYLCASGSSVYTGELFFGEGSRLTVL.

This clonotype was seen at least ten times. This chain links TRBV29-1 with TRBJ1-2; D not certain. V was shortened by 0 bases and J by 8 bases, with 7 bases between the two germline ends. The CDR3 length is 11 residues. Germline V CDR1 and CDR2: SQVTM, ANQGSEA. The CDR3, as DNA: TGCAGCGTTGAAGACAGAAAAGGCTACACCTTC. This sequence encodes CSVEDRKGYTF.

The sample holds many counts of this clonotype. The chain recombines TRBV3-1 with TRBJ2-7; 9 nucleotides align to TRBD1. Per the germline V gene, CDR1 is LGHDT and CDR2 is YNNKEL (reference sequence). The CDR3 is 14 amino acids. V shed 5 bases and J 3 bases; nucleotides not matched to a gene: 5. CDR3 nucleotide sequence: TGTGCCAGCAGCTTTTCGACAGGGGGCTACGAGCAGTACTTC. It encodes CASSFSTGGYEQYF.

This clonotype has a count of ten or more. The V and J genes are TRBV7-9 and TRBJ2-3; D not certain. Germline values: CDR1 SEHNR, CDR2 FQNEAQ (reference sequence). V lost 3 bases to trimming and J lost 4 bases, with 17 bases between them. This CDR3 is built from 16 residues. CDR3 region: CASSFSLQPDADTQYF. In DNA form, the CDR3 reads TGTGCCAGCAGCTTTAGTCTACAGCCTGACGCAGATACGCAGTATTTT.

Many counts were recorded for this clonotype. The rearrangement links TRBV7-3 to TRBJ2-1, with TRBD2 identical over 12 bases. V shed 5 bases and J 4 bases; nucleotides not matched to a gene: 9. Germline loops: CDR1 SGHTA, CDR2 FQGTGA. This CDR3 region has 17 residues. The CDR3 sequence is CASSLTPLAGGYNEQFF. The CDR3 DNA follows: TGTGCCAGCAGCCTCACCCCCCTAGCGGGAGGGTACAATGAGCAGTTCTTC.

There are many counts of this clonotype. CDR3 DNA sequence: TGTGCCAGCTCACCACGGCAGAACGATAATTCACCCCTCCACTTT. Its protein product is CASSPRQNDNSPLHF. This rearrangement joins TRBV18 to TRBJ1-6; D uncertain. Trimming left V 1 base short and J 5 bases short, with 9 bases between. This CDR3 region has 15 residues. Germline assignment: CDR1 KGHSH and CDR2 LQKENI.

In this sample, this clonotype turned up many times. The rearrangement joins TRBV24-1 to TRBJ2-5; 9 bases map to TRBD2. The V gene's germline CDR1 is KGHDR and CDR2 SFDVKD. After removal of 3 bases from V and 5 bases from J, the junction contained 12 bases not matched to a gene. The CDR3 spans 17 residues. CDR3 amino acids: CATSDPPSGVSRETQYF. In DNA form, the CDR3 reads TGTGCCACCAGTGATCCTCCTAGCGGGGTATCGAGGGAGACCCAGTACTTC.

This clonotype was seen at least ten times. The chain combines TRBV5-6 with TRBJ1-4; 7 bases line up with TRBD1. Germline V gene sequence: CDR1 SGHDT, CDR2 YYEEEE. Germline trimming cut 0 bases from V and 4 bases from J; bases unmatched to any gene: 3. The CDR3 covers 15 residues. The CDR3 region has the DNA TGTGCCAGCAGCTTGGGACAGGGTAATAATGAAAAACTGTTTTTT. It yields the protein CASSLGQGNNEKLFF.

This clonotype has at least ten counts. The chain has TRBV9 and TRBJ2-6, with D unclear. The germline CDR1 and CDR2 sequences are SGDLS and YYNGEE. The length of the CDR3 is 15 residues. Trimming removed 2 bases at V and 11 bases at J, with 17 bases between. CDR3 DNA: TGTGCCAGCAGCGTCACTCAGGACGGGTCCGACGTCCTGACTTTC. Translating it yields CASSVTQDGSDVLTF.

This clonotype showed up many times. The CDR3 sequence is CASSQDHFASGETQYF. CDR3 bases: TGCGCCAGCAGCCAAGATCATTTCGCTAGCGGAGAGACCCAGTACTTC. The rearrangement joins TRBV4-3 to TRBJ2-5, with 7 bases lining up with TRBD2. The CDR3 has 16 amino acids. Trimming took 0 bases from V and 4 from J; bases not matched to a gene: 8. In germline, CDR1 is LGHNA, CDR2 YSLEER.

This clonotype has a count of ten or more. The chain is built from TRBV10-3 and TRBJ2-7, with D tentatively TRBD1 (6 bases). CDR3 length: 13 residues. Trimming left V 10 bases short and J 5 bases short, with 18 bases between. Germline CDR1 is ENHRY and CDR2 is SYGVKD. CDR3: CATGTTGLDEQYF. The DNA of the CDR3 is TGTGCCACCGGGACAACTGGGTTGGACGAGCAGTACTTC.

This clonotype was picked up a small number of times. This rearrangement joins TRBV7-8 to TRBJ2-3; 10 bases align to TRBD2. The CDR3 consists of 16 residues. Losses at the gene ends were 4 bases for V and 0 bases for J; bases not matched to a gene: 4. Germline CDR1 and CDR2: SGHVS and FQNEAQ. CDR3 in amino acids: CASSSPTSGSTDTQYF. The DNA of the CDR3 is TGTGCCAGCAGCTCTCCGACTAGCGGGAGCACAGATACGCAGTATTTT.

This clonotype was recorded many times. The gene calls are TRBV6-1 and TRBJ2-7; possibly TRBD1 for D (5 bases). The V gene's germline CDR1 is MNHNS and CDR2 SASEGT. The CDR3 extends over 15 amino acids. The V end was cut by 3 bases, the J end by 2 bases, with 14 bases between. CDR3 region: CASSDQGYVPYEQYF. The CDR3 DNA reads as TGTGCCAGCAGTGATCAGGGTTACGTCCCCTACGAGCAGTACTTC.

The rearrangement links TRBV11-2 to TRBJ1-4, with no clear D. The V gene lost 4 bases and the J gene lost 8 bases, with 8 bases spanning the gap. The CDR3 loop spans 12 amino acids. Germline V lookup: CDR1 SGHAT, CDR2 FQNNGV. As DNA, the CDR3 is TGTGCCAGCAGCTGGGTCGGCGAAAAACTGTTTTTT. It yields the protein CASSWVGEKLFF. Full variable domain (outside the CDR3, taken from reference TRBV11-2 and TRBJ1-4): EAGVAQSPRYKIIEKRQSVAFWCNPISGHATLYWYQQILGQGPKLLIQFQNNGVVDDSQLPKDRFSAERLKGVDSTLKIQPAKLEDSAVYLCASSWVGEKLFFGSGTQLSVL.

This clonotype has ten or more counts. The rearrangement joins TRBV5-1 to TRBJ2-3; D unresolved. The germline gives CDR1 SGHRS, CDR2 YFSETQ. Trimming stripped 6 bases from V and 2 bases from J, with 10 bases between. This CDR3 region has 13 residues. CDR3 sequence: CASNRKHTDTQYF. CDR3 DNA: TGCGCCAGCAACCGAAAACACACAGATACGCAGTATTTT.

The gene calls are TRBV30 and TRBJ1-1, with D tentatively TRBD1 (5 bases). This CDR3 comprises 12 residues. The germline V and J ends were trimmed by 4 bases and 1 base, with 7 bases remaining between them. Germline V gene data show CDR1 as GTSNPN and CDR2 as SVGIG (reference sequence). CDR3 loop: CAWNGGNTEAFF. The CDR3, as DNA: TGTGCCTGGAACGGGGGGAACACTGAAGCTTTCTTT. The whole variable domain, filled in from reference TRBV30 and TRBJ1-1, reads SQTIHQWPATLVQPVGSPLSLECTVEGTSNPNLYWYRQAAGRGLQLLFYSVGIGQISSEVPQNLSASRPQDRQFILSSKKLLLSDSGFYLCAWNGGNTEAFFGQGTRLTVV.

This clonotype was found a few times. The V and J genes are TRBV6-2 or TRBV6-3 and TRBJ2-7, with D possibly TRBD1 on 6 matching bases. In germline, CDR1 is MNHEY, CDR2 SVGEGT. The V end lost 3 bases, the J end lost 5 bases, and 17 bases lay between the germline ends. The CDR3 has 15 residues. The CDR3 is CASSYPSGVLHEQYF. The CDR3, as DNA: TGTGCCAGCAGTTATCCCTCAGGGGTTTTACACGAGCAGTACTTC.

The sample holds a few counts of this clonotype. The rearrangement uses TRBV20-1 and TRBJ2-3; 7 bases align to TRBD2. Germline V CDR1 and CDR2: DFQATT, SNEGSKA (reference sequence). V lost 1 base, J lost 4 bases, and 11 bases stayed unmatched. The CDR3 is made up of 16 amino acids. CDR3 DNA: TGCAGTGCTAGAGTCTCTAGCGGCAGCATCGCAGATACGCAGTATTTT. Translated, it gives CSARVSSGSIADTQYF.

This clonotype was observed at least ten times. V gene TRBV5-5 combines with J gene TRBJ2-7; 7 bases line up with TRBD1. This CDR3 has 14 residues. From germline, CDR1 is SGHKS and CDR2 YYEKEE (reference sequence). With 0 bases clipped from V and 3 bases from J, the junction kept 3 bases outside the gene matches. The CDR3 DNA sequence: TGTGCCAGCAGCTTGGATCCAGGGGGCTACGAGCAGTACTTC. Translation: CASSLDPGGYEQYF.

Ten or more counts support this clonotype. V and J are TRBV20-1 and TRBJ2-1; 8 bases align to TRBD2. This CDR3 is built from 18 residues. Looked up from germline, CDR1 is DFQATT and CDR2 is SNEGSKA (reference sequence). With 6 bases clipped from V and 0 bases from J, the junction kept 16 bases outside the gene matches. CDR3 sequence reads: CSAQAGLGSYSSYNEQFF. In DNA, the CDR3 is TGCAGTGCCCAGGCGGGACTAGGATCGTATAGCTCCTACAATGAGCAGTTCTTC.

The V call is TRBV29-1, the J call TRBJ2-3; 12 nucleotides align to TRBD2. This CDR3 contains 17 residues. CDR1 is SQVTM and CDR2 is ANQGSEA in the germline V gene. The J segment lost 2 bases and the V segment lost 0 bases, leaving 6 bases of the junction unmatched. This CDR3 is CSVEDLPSGGATDTQYF. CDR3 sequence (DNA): TGCAGCGTTGAAGATCTTCCTAGCGGGGGGGCCACAGATACGCAGTATTTT.

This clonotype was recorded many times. The CDR3 here is CASSSPGQGPGANVLTF. The CDR3 DNA reads TGTGCCAGCAGTTCGCCGGGACAGGGGCCTGGGGCCAACGTCCTGACTTTC. This chain connects TRBV7-9 to TRBJ2-6, with 10 bases aligning to TRBD1. This CDR3 is 17 amino acids long. The germline V gene has CDR1 SEHNR and CDR2 FQNEAQ (reference sequence). With V trimmed by 6 bases and J by 2 bases, 7 bases remained unmatched.

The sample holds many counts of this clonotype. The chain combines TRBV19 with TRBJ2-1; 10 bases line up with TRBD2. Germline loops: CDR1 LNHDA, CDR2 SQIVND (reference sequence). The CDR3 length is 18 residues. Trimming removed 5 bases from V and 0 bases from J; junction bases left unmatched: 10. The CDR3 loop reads CASSPRSGRGSSYNEQFF. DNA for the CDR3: TGTGCCAGTAGTCCCCGAAGCGGGAGGGGCAGCTCCTACAATGAGCAGTTCTTC.

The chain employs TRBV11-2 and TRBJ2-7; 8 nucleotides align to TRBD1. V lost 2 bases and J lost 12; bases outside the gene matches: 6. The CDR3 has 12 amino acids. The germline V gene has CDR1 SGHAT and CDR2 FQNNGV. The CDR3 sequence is CASSLMDREMYF. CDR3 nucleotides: TGTGCCAGCAGCTTAATGGACAGGGAAATGTACTTC.

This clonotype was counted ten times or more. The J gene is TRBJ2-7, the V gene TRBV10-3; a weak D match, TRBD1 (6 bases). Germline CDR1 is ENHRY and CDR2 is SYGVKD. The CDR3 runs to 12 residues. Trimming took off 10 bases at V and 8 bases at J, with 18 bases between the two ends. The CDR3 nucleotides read TGTGCCACCGGAAATCCGGGACAACAGCAGTACTTC. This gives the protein CATGNPGQQQYF.

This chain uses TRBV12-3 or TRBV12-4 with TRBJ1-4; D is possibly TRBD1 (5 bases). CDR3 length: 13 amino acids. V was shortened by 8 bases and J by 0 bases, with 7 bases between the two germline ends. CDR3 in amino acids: CASRRATNEKLFF. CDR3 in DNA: TGTGCCAGCCGCAGGGCAACTAATGAAAAACTGTTTTTT.

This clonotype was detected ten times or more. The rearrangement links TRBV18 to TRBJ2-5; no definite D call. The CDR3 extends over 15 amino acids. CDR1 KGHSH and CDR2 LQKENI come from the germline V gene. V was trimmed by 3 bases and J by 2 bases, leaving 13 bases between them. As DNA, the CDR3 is TGTGCCAGCTCACCGACCCTTGGGGAACAAGAGACCCAGTACTTC. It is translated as CASSPTLGEQETQYF.